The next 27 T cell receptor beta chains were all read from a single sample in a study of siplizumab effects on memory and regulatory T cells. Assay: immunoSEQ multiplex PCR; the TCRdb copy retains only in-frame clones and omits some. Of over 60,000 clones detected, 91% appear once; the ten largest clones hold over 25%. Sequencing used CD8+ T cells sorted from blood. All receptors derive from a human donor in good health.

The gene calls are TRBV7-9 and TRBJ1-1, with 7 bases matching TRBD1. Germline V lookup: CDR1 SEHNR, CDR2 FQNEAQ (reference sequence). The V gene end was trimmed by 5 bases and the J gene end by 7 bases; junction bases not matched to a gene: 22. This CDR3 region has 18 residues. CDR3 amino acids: CASSDRGGGGPPGVEAFF. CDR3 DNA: TGTGCCAGCAGCGATAGAGGAGGGGGCGGCCCTCCTGGGGTTGAAGCTTTCTTT.

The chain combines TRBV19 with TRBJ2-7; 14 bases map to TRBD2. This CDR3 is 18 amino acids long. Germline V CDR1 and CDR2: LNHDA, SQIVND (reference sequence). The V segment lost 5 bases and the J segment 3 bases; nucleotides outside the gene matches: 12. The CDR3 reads CASSWGTSGSRHLYEQYF. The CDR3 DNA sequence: TGTGCCAGTAGTTGGGGGACTAGCGGGAGCCGACACCTCTACGAGCAGTACTTC.

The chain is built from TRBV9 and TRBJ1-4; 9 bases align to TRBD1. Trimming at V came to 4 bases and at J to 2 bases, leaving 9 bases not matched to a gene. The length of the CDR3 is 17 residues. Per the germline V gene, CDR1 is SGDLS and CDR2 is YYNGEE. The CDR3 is CASSPEQGASTNEKLFF. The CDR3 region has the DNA TGTGCCAGCAGCCCCGAACAGGGGGCGTCGACTAATGAAAAACTGTTTTTT. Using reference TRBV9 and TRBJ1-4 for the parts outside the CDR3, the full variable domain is DSGVTQTPKHLITATGQRVTLRCSPRSGDLSVYWYQQSLDQGLQFLIQYYNGEERAKGNILERFSAQQFPDLHSELNLSSLELGDSALYFCASSPEQGASTNEKLFFGSGTQLSVL.

CDR3: CASSSTGYSGANVLTF. In DNA form, the CDR3 reads TGTGCCAGCAGTTCGACCGGCTACTCTGGGGCCAACGTCCTGACTTTC. The V and J genes are TRBV27 and TRBJ2-6; D is unclear. The ends were cut back, 4 bases at V and 0 bases at J, with 10 bases in the middle. Germline V lookup: CDR1 MNHEY, CDR2 SMNVEV (reference sequence). The CDR3 has 16 residues.

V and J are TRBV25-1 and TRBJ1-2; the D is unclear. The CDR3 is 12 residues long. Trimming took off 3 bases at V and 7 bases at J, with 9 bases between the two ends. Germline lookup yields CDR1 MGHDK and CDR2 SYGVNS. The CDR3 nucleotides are TGTGCCAGCAGTGACTTGGTTCTTGGCTACACCTTC. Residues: CASSDLVLGYTF.

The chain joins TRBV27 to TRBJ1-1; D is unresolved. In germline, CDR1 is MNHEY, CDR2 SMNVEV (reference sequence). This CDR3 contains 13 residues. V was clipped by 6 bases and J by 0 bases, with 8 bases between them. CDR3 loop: CASRLSLNTEAFF. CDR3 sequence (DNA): TGTGCCAGCAGACTAAGTCTGAACACTGAAGCTTTCTTT.

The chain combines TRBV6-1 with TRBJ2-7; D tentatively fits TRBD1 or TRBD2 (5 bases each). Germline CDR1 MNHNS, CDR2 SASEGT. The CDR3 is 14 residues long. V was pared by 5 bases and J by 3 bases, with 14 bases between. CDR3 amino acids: CASSRSGTVYEQYF. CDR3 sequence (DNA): TGTGCCAGCAGTCGATCCGGGACGGTCTACGAGCAGTACTTC.

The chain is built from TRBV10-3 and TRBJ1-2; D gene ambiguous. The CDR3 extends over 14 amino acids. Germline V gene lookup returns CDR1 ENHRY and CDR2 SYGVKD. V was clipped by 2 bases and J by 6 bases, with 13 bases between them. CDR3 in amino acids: CAISEDPTMDGYTF. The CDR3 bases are TGTGCCATCAGTGAGGACCCGACCATGGATGGCTACACCTTC.

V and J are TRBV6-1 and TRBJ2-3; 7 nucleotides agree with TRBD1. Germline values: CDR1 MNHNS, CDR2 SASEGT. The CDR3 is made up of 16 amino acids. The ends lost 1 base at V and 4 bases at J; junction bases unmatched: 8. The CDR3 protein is CASSEDLLQGPDTQYF. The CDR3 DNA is TGTGCCAGCAGTGAAGACCTTCTACAGGGGCCAGATACGCAGTATTTT.

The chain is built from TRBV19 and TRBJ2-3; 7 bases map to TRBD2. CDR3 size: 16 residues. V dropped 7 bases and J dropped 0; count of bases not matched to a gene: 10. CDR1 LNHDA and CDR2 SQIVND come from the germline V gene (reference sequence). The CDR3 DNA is TGTGCCAGTACGGGAGCGGGAACCTCTAGCACAGATACGCAGTATTTT. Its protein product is CASTGAGTSSTDTQYF.

CDR3 sequence (DNA): TGTGCCAGCAGTTACTCGATAGCAGGGAACGGCTACACCTTC. Translation gives CASSYSIAGNGYTF. J is TRBJ1-2 and V is TRBV6-5, with a tentative D call TRBD1 (5 bases). The CDR3 is 14 amino acids. The germline V gene encodes CDR1 MNHEY and CDR2 SVGAGI. V lost 0 bases and J lost 8, with 13 bases in between.

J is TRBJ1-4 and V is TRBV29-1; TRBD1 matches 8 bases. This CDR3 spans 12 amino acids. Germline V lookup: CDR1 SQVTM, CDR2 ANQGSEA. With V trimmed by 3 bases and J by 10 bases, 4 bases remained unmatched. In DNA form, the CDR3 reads TGCAGCGTTGACGGACAGGGAGGAAAACTGTTTTTT. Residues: CSVDGQGGKLFF.

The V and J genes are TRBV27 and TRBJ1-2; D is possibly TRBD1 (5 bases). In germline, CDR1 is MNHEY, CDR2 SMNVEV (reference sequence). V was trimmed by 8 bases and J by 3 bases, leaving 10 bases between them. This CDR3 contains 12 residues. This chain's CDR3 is CASSDNYYGYTF. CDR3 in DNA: TGTGCCAGCTCGGACAACTACTATGGCTACACCTTC.

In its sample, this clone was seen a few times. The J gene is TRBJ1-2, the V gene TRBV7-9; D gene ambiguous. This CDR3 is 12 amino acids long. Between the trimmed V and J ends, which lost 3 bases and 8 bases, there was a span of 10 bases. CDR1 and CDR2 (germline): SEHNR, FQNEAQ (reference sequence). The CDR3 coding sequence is TGTGCCAGCAGCTTGGGATGGGAAGGCTACACCTTC. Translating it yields CASSLGWEGYTF. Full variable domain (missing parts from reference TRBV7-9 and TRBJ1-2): DTGVSQNPRHKITKRGQNVTFRCDPISEHNRLYWYRQTLGQGPEFLTYFQNEAQLEKSRLLSDRFSAERPKGSFSTLEIQRTEQGDSAMYLCASSLGWEGYTFGSGTRLTVV.

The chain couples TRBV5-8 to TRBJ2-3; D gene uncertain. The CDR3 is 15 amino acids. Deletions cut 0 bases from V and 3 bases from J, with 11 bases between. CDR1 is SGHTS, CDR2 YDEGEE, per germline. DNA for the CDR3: TGTGCCAGCAGCTTGGCGGTCCCTTTTACAGATACGCAGTATTTT. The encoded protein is CASSLAVPFTDTQYF.

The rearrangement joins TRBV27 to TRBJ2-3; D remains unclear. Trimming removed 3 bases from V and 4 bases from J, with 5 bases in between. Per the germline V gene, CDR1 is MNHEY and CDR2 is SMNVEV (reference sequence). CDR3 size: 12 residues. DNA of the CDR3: TGTGCCAGCAGTTTCCCCCCAGATACGCAGTATTTT. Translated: CASSFPPDTQYF.

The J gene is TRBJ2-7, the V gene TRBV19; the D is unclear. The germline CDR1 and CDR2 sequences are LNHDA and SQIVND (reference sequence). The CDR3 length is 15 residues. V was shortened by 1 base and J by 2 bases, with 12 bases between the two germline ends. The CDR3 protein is CASSIGSTETYEQYF. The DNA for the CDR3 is TGTGCCAGTAGTATAGGGAGTACGGAAACCTACGAGCAGTACTTC.

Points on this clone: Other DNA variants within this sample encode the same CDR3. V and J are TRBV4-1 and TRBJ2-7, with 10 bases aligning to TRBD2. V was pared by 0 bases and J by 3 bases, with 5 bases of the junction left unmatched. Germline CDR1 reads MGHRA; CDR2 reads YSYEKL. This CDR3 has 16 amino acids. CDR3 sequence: CASSQDRASGSYEQYF. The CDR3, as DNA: TGCGCCAGCAGCCAAGATAGGGCTAGCGGGAGCTACGAGCAGTACTTC.

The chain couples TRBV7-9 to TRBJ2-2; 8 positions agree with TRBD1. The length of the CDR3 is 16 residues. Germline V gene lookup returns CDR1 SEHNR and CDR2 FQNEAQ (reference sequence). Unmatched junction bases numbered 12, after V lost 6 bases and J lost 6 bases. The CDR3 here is CASSPNTGGRAGELFF. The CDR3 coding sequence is TGTGCCAGCAGTCCAAACACAGGGGGGCGGGCCGGGGAGCTGTTTTTT.

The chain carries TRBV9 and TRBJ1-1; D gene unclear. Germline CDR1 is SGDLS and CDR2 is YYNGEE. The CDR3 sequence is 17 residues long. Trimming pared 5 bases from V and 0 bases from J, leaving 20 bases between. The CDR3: CASSTNQRGIMNTEAFF. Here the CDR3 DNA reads TGTGCCAGCAGTACGAACCAAAGAGGGATCATGAACACTGAAGCTTTCTTT.

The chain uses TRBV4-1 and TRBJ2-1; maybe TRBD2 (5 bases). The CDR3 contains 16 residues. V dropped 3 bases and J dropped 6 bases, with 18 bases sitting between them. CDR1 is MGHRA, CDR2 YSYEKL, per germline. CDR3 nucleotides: TGCGCCAGCAGCCAGGAGGACTTGCCGGGTGGCAATGAGCAGTTCTTC. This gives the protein CASSQEDLPGGNEQFF.

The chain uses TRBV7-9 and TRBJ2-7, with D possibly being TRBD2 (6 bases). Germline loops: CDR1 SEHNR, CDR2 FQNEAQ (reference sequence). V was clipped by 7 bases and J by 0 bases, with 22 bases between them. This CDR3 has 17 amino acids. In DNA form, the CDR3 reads TGTGCCAGCACCCCTCCGTTGGTAGCGGCAAGCTCCTACGAGCAGTACTTC. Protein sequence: CASTPPLVAASSYEQYF.

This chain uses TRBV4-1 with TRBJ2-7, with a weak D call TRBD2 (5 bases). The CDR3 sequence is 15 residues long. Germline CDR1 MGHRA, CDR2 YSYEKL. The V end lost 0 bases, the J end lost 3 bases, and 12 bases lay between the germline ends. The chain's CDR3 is CASSQERDWGYEQYF. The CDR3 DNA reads TGCGCCAGCAGCCAAGAGAGGGATTGGGGCTACGAGCAGTACTTC.

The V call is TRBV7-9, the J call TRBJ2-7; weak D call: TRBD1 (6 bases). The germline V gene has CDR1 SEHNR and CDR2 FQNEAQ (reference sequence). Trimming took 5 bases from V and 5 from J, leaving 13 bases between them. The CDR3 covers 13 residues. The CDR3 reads CASSPLGAHEQYF. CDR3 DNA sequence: TGTGCCAGCAGCCCCCTGGGGGCCCACGAGCAGTACTTC. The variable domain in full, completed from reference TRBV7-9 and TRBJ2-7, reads DTGVSQNPRHKITKRGQNVTFRCDPISEHNRLYWYRQTLGQGPEFLTYFQNEAQLEKSRLLSDRFSAERPKGSFSTLEIQRTEQGDSAMYLCASSPLGAHEQYFGPGTRLTVT.

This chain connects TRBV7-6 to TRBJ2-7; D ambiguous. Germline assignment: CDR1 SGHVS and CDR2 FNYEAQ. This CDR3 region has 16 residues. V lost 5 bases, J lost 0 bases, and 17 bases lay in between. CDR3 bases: TGTGCCAGCAGCCCCTCGCTTTTATTAGACTCCTACGAGCAGTACTTC. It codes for CASSPSLLLDSYEQYF.

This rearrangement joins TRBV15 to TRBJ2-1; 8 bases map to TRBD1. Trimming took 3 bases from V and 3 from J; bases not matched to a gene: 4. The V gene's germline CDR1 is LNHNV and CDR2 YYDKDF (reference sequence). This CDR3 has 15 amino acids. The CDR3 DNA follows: TGTGCCACCAGCAGTGGCAGGGGGCTCTACAATGAGCAGTTCTTC. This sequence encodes CATSSGRGLYNEQFF.

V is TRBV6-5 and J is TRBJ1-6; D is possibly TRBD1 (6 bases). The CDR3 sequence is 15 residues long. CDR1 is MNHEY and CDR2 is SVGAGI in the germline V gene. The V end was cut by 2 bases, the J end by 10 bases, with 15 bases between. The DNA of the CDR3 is TGTGCCAGCAGTTACATGGGGGGCGGTGGGTCACCCCTCCACTTT. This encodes CASSYMGGGGSPLHF.